This T cell receptor (beta chain) emerged from a study of T cells in Graves' hyperthyroidism and ophthalmopathy. CDR3 length: 17 residues. CDR1 is SGHNT, CDR2 YYREEE, per germline (reference sequence). RNA transcripts were the template for amplifying TCR beta CDR3 regions. An initial round of RT-PCR targeting the TCR CDR3 relied on the HTBI primer set. A single record per CDR3 protein comes from TCRdb applying MiXCR to the multiplex PCR reads. Found here are about 380,000 distinct CDR3 sequences, 13% of them singletons; the top ten hold around 20%. V gene TRBV5-4 combines with J gene TRBJ2-3; D might be TRBD1 (6 bases). With the DNA end fitting TRBJ1-5 better, the J assignment may be wrong. The sample consisted of blood. The TCR comes from a young man with Graves' hyperthyroidism that later progressed to Graves' ophthalmopathy. CDR3 nucleotide sequence: TGTGCCAGCAGCTGGGGGAGGGCGGGGGCGATCACAGATACGCAGCATTTT. It yields the protein CASSWGRAGAITDTQHF.